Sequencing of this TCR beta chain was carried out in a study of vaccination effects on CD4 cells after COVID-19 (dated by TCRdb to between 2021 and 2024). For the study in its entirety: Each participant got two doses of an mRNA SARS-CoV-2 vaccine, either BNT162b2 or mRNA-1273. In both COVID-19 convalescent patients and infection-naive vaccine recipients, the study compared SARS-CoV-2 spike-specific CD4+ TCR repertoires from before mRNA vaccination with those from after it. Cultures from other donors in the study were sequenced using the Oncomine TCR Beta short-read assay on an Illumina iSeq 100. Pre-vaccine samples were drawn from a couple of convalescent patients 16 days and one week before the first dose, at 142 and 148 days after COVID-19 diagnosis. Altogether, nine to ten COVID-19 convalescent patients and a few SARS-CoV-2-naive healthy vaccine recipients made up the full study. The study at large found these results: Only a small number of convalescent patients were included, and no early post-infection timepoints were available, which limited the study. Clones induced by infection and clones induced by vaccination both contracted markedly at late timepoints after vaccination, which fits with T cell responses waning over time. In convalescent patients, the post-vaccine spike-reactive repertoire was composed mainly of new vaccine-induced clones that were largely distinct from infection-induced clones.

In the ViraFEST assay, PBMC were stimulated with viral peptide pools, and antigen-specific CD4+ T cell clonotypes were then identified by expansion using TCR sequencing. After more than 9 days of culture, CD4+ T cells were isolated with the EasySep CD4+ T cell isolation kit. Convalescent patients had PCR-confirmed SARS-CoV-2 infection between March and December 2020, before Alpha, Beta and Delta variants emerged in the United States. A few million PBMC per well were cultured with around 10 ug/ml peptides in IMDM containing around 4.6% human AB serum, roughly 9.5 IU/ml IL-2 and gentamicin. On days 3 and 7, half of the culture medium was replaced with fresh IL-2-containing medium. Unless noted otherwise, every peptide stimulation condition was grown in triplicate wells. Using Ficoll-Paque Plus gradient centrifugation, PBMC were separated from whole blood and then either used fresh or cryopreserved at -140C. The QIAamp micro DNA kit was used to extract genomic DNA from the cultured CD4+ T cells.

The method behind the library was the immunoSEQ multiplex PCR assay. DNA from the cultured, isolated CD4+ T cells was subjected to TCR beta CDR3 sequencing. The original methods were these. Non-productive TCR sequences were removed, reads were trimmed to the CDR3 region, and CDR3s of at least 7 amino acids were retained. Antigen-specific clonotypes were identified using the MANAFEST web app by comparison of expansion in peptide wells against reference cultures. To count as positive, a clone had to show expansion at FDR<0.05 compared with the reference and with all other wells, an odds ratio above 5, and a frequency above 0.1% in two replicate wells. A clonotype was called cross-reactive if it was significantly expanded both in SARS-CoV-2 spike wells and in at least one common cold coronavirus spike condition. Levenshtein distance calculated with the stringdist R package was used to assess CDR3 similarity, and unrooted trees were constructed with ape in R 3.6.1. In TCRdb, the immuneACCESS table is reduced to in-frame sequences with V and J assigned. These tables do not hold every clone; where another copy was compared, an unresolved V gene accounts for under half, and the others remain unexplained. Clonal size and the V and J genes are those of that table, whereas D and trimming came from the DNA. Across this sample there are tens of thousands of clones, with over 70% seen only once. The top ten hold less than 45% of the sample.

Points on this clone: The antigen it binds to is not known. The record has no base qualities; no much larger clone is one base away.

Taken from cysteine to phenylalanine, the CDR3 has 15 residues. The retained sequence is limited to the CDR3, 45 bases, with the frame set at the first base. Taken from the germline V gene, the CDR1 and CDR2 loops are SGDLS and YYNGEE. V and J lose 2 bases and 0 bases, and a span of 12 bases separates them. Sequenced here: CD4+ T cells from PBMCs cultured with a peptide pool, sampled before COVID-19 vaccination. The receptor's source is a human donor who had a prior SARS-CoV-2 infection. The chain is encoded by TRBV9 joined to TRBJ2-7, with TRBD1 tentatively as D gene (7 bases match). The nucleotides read TGTGCCAGCAGCGTTAGGCGGGACAGCTCCTACGAGCAGTACTTC. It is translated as CASSVRRDSSYEQYF. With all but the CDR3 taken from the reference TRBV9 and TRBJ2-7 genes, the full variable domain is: DSGVTQTPKHLITATGQRVTLRCSPRSGDLSVYWYQQSLDQGLQFLIQYYNGEERAKGNILERFSAQQFPDLHSELNLSSLELGDSALYFCASSVRRDSSYEQYFGPGTRLTVT.